This TCR beta chain was recorded in a study of shared clonotypes between healthy human individuals. In the study overall: The study enrolled two women and a few men aged 18 to 49.

Assay used: immunoSEQ multiplex PCR; TCRdb lists only in-frame clones, some missing. Here the sample spans 400,000 to 500,000 clones, around 79% being singletons. V was clipped by 3 bases and J by 4 bases; unmatched bases: 9. CDR3 length: 16 residues. Germline CDR1 and CDR2: SGHRS and YFSETQ. The sequencing sample was made of PBMCs. The J gene is TRBJ2-2, the V gene TRBV5-1; 7 bases are a match to TRBD2. This receptor was taken from a woman between 40 and 55 years old in good health. Some clones in this sample may be carry-over from other donors' samples. The CDR3 DNA reads TGCGCCAGCAGCTCAATCGGGGGGTGGAGCACCGGGGAGCTGTTTTTT. Translating gives CASSSIGGWSTGELFF.